The 6 T cell receptor beta chains below come from one sample, sequenced in a study of shared clonotypes between healthy human individuals. The table came from immunoSEQ multiplex PCR; TCRdb's copy has only in-frame clones and leaves some out. The sample lists roughly 2 million clones, roughly 94% occurring once. Sequenced input: naive CD4+ T cells sorted from blood. Subset of the sample: CD45RA+ positively selected. These receptor sequences come from a man in his late teens or twenties in good health.

This chain joins TRBV5-4 and TRBJ2-7, with D uncertain. The V end was cut by 4 bases, the J end by 4 bases, with 12 bases between. The CDR3 covers 13 residues. Germline CDR1 is SGHNT and CDR2 is YYREEE (reference sequence). The CDR3 loop reads CASSGGPGYEQYF. CDR3 DNA sequence: TGTGCCAGCAGCGGCGGACCCGGGTACGAGCAGTACTTC.

V and J are TRBV11-3 and TRBJ2-1; D might be TRBD2 (6 bases). The CDR3 totals 14 residues. Germline values: CDR1 SGHNT, CDR2 YENEEA. Trimming shortened V by 4 bases and J by 8 bases, and 15 bases separated the two germline ends. This CDR3 reads CASSSDGTGYEQFF. CDR3 DNA sequence: TGTGCCAGCAGCTCAGACGGGACTGGCTATGAGCAGTTCTTC.

CDR3 in amino acids: CASSSHQGGNQPQHF. CDR3 nucleotides: TGTGCCAGCAGCTCACATCAGGGTGGCAATCAGCCCCAGCATTTT. This chain links TRBV28 with TRBJ1-5; tentatively, D is TRBD1 (5 bases). This CDR3 is 15 amino acids long. CDR1 is MDHEN and CDR2 is SYDVKM in the germline V gene. Trimming took 6 bases from V and 2 from J, leaving 14 bases between them.

This chain connects TRBV5-6 to TRBJ2-1, with 7 bases matching TRBD1. Germline V gives CDR1 SGHDT, CDR2 YYEEEE. This CDR3 is built from 16 residues. V lost 4 bases, J lost 2 bases, and 9 bases stayed unmatched. The CDR3 region has the DNA TGTGCCAGCAGCCAGACCACAGGGGCCCCCTACAATGAGCAGTTCTTC. Translated, it gives CASSQTTGAPYNEQFF.

This rearrangement joins TRBV30 to TRBJ1-4, with TRBD1 matching 7 bases. Per germline, CDR1 GTSNPN and CDR2 SVGIG (reference sequence). The CDR3 consists of 14 residues. V gave up 0 bases and J gave up 10 bases; unmatched junction bases: 8. This chain's CDR3 is CAWSVRQGDGKLFF. The CDR3 region has the DNA TGTGCCTGGAGTGTACGACAGGGTGATGGAAAACTGTTTTTT.

V gene TRBV6-1 combines with J gene TRBJ2-5, with 9 positions matching TRBD1. Germline CDR1 MNHNS, CDR2 SASEGT. This CDR3 region has 15 residues. V gave up 6 bases and J gave up 7 bases; unmatched junction bases: 12. This chain's CDR3 is CASSEQGAIPWTQYF. CDR3 sequence (DNA): TGTGCCAGCAGCGAACAGGGGGCCATCCCGTGGACCCAGTACTTC.